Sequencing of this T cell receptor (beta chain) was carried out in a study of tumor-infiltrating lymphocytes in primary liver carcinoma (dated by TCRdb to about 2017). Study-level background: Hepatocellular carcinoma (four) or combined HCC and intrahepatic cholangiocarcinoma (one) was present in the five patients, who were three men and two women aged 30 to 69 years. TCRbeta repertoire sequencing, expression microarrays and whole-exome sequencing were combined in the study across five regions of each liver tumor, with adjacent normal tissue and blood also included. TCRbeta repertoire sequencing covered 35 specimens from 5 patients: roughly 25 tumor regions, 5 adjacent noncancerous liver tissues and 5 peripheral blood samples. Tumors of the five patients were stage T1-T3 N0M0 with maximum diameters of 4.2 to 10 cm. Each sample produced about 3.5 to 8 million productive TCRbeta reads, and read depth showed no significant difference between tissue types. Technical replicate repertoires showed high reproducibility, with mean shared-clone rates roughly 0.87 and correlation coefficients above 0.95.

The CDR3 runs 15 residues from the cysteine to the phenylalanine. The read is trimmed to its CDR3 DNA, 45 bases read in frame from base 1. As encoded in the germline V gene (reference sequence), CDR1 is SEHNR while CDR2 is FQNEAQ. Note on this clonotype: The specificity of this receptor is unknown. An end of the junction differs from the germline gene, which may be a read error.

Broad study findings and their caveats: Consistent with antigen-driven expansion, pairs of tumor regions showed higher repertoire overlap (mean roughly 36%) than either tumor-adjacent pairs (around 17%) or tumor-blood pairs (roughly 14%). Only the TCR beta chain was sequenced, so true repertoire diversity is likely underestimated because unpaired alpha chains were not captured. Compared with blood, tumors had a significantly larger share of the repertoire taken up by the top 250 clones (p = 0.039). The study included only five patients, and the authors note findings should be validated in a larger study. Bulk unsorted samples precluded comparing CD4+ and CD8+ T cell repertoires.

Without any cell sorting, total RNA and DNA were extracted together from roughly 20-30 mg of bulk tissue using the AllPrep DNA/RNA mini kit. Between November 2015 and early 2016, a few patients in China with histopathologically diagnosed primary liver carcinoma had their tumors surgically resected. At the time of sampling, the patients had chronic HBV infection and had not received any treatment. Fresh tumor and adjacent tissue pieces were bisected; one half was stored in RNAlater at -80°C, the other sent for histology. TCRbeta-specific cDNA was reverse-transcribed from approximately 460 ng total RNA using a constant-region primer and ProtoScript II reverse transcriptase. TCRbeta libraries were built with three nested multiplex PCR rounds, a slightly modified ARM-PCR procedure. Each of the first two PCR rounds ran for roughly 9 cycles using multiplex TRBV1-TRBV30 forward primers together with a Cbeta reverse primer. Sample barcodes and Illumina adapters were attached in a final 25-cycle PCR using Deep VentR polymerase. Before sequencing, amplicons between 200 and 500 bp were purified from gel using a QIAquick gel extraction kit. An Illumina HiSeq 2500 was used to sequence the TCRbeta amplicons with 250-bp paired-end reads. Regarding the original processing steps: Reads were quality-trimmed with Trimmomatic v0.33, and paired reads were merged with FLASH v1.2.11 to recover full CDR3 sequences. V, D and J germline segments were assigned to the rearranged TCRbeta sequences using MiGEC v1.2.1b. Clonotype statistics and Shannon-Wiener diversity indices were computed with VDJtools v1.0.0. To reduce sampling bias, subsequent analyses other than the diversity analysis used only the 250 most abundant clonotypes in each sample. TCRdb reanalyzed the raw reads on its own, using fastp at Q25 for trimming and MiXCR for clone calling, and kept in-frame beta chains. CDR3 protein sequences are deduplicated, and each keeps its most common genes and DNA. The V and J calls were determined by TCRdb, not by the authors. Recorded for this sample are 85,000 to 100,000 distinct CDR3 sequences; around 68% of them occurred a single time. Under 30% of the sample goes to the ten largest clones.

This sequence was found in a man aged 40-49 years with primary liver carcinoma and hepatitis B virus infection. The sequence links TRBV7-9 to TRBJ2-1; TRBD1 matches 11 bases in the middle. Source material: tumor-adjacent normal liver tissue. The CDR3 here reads CASSFQGQGGGEQLF. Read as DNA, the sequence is TGTGCCAGCAGCTTCCAGGGACAGGGGGGTGGTGAGCAGTTGTTC.